The clone carrying this TCR beta chain was observed once. Measured with immunoSEQ multiplex PCR; TCRdb has only the in-frame clones, and not every one. The top ten clones hold about 4% of a sample with fewer than 350,000 clones, 85% to 90% of them seen once. The V end was cut by 3 bases, the J end by 0 bases, with 9 bases between. Germline loops: CDR1 LNHDA, CDR2 SQIVND (reference sequence). CDR3 length: 15 amino acids. This sample is part of a study of blood T cell repertoires in COVID-19. Study summary: Specimens from acute and convalescent COVID-19 originated in the United States, Italy and Spain. PBMCs, B-cell-depleted T cells, or T cells were the source of the cDNA or gDNA that made up the material.

The V gene is TRBV19, the J gene TRBJ2-1; D might be TRBD2 (6 bases). Specimen: PBMCs or T cells enriched from blood (not recorded which). The sequence was obtained from a young woman with acute COVID-19. The CDR3 sequence: CASSMDGSSYNEQFF. DNA for the CDR3: TGTGCCAGTAGTATGGACGGGAGCTCCTACAATGAGCAGTTCTTC. The entire variable domain, with the rest obtained from reference TRBV19 and TRBJ2-1, is as follows: DGGITQSPKYLFRKEGQNVTLSCEQNLNHDAMYWYRQDPGQGLRLIYYSQIVNDFQKGDIAEGYSVSREKKESFPLTVTSAQKNPTAFYLCASSMDGSSYNEQFFGPGTRLTVL.